This section outlines one TCR beta chain sequence together with its context. The sample is drawn from a study of T-cell reconstitution after alpha-beta-depleted transplantation in children. Unique molecular identifiers were incorporated into the prepared TCRbeta library. TCRdb redid the calling of the PCR reads with MiXCR, one entry per CDR3 protein. The sample holds almost 500,000 distinct CDR3 sequences; around an eighth are singletons and the top ten take around 5.8%. CDR3 length: 13 amino acids. Germline V lookup: CDR1 MNHEY, CDR2 SVGEGT. Trimming stripped 6 bases from V and 8 bases from J, with 16 bases between.

J is TRBJ1-1 and V is TRBV6-2 or TRBV6-3; D gene uncertain. This clonotype originated in a human donor who donated a stem cell graft to a child with combined immunodeficiency. This material consisted of PBMCs from the stem cell graft donor, taken from the stem cell graft. The CDR3 coding sequence is TGTGCCAGCAGACTCAGACCGGCAGAAGAAGCTTTCTTT. It codes for CASRLRPAEEAFF.